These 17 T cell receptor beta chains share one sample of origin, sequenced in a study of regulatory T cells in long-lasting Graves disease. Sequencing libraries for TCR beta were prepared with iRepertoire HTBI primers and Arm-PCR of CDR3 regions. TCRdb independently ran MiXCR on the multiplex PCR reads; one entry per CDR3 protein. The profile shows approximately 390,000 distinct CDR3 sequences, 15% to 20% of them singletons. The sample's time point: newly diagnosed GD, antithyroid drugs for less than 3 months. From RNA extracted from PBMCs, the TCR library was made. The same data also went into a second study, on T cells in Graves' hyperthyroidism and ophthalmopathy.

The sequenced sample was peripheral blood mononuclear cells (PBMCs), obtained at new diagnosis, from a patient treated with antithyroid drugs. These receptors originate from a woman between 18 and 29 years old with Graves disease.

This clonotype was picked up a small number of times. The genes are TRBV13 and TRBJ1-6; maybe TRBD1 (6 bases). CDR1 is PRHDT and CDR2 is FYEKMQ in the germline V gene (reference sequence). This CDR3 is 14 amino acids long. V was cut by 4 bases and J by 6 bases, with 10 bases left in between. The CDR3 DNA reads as TGTGCCAGCAGCTCCGACAGGCTTAATTCACCCCTCCACTTT. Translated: CASSSDRLNSPLHF.

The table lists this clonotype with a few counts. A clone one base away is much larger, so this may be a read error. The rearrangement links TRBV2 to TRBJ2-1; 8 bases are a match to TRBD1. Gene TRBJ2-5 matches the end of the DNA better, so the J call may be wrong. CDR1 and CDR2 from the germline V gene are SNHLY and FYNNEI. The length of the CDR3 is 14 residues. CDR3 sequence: CASGGAGGGETQYF. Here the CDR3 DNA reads TGTGCCAGCGGAGGGGCAGGGGGCGGAGAGACCCAGTACTTC.

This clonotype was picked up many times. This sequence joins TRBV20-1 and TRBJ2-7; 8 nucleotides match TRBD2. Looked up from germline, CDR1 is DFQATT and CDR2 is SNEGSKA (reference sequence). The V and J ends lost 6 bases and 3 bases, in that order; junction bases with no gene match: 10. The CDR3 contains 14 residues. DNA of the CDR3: TGCAGTGCGGGCGAGAATAGCGGGATCTACGAGCAGTACTTC. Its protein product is CSAGENSGIYEQYF.

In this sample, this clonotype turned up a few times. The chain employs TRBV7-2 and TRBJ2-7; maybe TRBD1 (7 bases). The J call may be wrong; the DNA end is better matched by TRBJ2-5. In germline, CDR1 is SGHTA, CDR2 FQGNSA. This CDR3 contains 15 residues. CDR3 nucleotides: TGTGCCAGCAGCTTGGAGGGGGCGCTAGGAGAGACCCAGTACTTC. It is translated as CASSLEGALGETQYF.

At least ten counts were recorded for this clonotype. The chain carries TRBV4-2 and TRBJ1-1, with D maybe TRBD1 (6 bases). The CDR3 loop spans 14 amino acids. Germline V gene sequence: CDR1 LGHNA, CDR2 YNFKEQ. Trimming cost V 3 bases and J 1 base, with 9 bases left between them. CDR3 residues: CASSQKDRNTEAFF. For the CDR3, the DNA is TGTGCCAGCAGCCAGAAGGACAGGAACACTGAAGCTTTCTTT.

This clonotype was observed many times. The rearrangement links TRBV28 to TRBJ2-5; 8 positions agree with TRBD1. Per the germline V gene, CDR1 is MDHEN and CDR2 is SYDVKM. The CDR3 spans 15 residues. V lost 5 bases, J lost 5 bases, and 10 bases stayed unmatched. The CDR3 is CASSPSRGPGETQYF. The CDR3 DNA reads TGTGCCAGCAGTCCTTCCAGGGGGCCGGGGGAGACCCAGTACTTC. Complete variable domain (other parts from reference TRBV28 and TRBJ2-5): DVKVTQSSRYLVKRTGEKVFLECVQDMDHENMFWYRQDPGLGLRLIYFSYDVKMKEKGDIPEGYSVSREKKERFSLILESASTNQTSMYLCASSPSRGPGETQYFGPGTRLLVL.

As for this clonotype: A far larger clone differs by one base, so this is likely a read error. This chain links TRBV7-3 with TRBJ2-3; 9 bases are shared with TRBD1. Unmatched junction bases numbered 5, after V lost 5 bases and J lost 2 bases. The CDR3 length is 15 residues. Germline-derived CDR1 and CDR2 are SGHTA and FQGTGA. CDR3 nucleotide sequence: TGTGCCAGCAGCCCCGGGACAGGGTTCACAGATACGCAGTATTTT. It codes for CASSPGTGFTDTQYF.

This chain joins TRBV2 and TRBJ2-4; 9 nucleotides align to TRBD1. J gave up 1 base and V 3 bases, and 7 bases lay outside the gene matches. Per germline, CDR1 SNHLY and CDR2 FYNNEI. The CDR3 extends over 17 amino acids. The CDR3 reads CASSELGTGRAKNIQYF. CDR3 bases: TGTGCCAGCAGTGAGCTAGGGACAGGGAGGGCCAAAAACATTCAGTACTTC.

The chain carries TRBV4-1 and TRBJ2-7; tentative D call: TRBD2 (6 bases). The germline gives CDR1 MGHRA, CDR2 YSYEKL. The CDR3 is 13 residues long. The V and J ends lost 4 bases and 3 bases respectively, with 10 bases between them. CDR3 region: CASSRPGSYEQYF. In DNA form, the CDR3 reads TGCGCCAGCAGCCGCCCCGGGAGCTACGAGCAGTACTTC.

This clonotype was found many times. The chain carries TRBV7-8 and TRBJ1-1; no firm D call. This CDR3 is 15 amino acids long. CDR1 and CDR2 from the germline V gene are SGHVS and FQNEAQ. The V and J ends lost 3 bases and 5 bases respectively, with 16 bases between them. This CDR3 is CASSFYSLGQTEAFF. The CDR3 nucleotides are TGTGCCAGCAGCTTTTACTCCCTTGGGCAGACTGAAGCTTTCTTT. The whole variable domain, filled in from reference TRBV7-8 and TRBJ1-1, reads GAGVSQSPRYKVAKRGQDVALRCDPISGHVSLFWYQQALGQGPEFLTYFQNEAQLDKSGLPSDRFFAERPEGSVSTLKIQRTQQEDSAVYLCASSFYSLGQTEAFFGQGTRLTVV.

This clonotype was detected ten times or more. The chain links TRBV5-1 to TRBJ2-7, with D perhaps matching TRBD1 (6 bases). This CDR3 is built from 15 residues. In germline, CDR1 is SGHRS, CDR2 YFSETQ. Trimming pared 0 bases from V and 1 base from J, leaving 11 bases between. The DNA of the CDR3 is TGCGCCAGCAGCTTGGGACAGGTCGCTTCCTACGAGCAGTACTTC. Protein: CASSLGQVASYEQYF.

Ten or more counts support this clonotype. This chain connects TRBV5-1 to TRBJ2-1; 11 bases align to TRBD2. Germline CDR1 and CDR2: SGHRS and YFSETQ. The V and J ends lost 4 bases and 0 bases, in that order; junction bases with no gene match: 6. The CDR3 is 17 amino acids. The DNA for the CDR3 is TGCGCCAGCAGCAGACTAGCGGGGCCTGTCTCCTACAATGAGCAGTTCTTC. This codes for CASSRLAGPVSYNEQFF.

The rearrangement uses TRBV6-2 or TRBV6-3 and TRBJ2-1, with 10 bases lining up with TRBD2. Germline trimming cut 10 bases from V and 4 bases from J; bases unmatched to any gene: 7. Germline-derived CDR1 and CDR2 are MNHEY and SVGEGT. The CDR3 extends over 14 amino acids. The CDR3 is CATRTSGTYNEQFF. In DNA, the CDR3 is TGTGCCACCCGGACTAGCGGAACTTACAATGAGCAGTTCTTC.

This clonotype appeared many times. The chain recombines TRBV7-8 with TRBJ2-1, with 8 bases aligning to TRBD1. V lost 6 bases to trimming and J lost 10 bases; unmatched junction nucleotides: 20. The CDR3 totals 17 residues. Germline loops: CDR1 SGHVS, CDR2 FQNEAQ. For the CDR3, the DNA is TGTGCCAGCAGACGTACCTTTAGGTCAGGGGGCTTGGGCGAGCAGTTCTTC. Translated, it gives CASRRTFRSGGLGEQFF. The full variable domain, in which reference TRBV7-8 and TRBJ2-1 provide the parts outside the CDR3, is GAGVSQSPRYKVAKRGQDVALRCDPISGHVSLFWYQQALGQGPEFLTYFQNEAQLDKSGLPSDRFFAERPEGSVSTLKIQRTQQEDSAVYLCASRRTFRSGGLGEQFFGPGTRLTVL.

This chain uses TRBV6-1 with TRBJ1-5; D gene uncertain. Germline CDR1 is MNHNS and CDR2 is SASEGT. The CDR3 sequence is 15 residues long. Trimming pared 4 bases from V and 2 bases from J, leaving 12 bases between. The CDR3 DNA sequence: TGTGCCAGCAGTGGGGCCGGGAACGGCAATCAGCCCCAGCATTTT. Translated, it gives CASSGAGNGNQPQHF.

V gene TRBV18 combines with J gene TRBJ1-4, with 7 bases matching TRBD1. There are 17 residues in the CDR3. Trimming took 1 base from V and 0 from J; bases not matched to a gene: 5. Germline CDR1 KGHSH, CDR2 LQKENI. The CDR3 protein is CASSPLGQNPTNEKLFF. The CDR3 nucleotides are TGTGCCAGCTCACCACTGGGACAGAATCCAACTAATGAAAAACTGTTTTTT.

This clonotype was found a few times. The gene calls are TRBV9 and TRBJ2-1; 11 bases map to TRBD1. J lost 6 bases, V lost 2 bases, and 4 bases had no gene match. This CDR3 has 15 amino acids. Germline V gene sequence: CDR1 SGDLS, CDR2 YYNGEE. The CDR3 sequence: CASSVEGTGGNEQFF. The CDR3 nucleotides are TGTGCCAGCAGCGTTGAGGGGACAGGGGGCAATGAGCAGTTCTTC.